Reported below is one T cell receptor (beta chain). The data derive from a study of blood T cell repertoires in COVID-19. At the level of the study: From the United States, Italy and Spain came samples of acute and convalescent COVID-19.

Trimming left V 5 bases short and J 8 bases short, with 10 bases between. This CDR3 spans 12 amino acids. Per germline, CDR1 SGHTA and CDR2 FQGTGA. Profiling relied on immunoSEQ multiplex PCR, and the TCRdb table lists in-frame clones only, not all of them. The profile shows roughly 170,000 clones, around 83% of them singletons. Residents of 20 to 25 US areas, aged about 18 to 89 years, made up the participants. This TCR was recovered from a woman aged 45-65 years in a cohort exposed to, infected with or recovered from COVID-19 (not recorded which). This chain links TRBV7-3 with TRBJ2-1; tentative D call: TRBD1 (5 bases). The specimen was PBMCs or T cells enriched from blood (not recorded which). The CDR3 loop is CASSIRGDEQFF. The CDR3 DNA follows: TGTGCCAGCAGCATTAGGGGCGATGAGCAGTTCTTC.